Listed below are T cell receptor beta chains from one sample, sequenced in a study of blood T cell repertoires in COVID-19. Some clones are missing from TCRdb's copy, which holds only in-frame ones; the method was immunoSEQ multiplex PCR. In the table there are over 60,000 clones, 82% of which are singletons. Material for sequencing was peripheral blood. These receptors all stem from a human donor in a cohort sampled during active COVID-19. Each CDR3 is given with its conserved first and last residue. D genes are given only for firm matches. Clone size is not always given. Where it is, it says once, few, many or a class for expanded clones.

TRBV2	TRBD1	TRBJ2-7	.	CASSEQGQLYEQYF	TGTGCCAGCAGTGAACAGGGACAGCTCTACGAGCAGTACTTC
TRBV6-5	TRBD2	TRBJ2-1	.	CASSYRASGEDEQFF	TGTGCCAGCAGTTACCGGGCTAGCGGGGAAGATGAGCAGTTCTTC
TRBV3-1/TRBV3-2	.	TRBJ1-2	.	CASSWGGFNYGYTF	TGTGCCAGCAGCTGGGGGGGTTTTAACTATGGCTACACCTTC
TRBV9	.	TRBJ2-2	once	CASSVGTANGELFF	TGTGCCAGCAGCGTAGGGACAGCAAACGGGGAGCTGTTTTTT
TRBV29-1	.	TRBJ2-7	.	CSARGAVSPGGGSYEQYF	TGCAGCGCCCGAGGGGCAGTGTCGCCGGGGGGCGGCTCCTACGAGCAGTACTTC
TRBV27	.	TRBJ1-4	.	CASRTAPLGKLFF	TGTGCCAGCCGGACAGCCCCTCTGGGAAAACTGTTTTTT
TRBV5-5	TRBD1	TRBJ2-1	.	CASSFREGTGGDEQFF	TGTGCCAGCAGCTTCCGGGAAGGGACAGGGGGGGATGAGCAGTTCTTC
TRBV5-5	.	TRBJ2-7	.	CASSLGPGRGTYSYEQYF	TGTGCCAGCAGCTTGGGGCCGGGGCGGGGGACATACTCCTACGAGCAGTACTTC
TRBV7-6	TRBD1	TRBJ2-6	.	CASSLLRDRGYSGANVLTF	TGTGCCAGCAGCTTACTTCGGGACAGGGGCTACTCTGGGGCCAACGTCCTGACTTTC
TRBV5-6	TRBD1	TRBJ2-7	.	CASSLRTGDVNEQYF	TGTGCCAGCAGCTTGAGGACAGGGGATGTCAACGAGCAGTACTTC
TRBV6-5	TRBD1	TRBJ1-5	.	CASSEGTGGGPQHF	TGTGCCAGCTCCGAGGGGACAGGGGGTGGTCCCCAGCATTTT
TRBV3-1/TRBV3-2	.	TRBJ1-2	.	CASSPTRDPPGYTF	TGTGCCAGCAGCCCCACCCGGGATCCCCCGGGCTACACCTTC
TRBV29-1	.	TRBJ1-1	.	CSVHKGGRDTEAFF	TGCAGCGTTCATAAAGGGGGTCGGGACACTGAAGCTTTCTTT
TRBV11-2	TRBD2	TRBJ2-7	.	CASSLRSSGGLTYYEQYF	TGTGCCAGCAGCCTTCGGTCTAGCGGGGGCCTCACCTATTACGAGCAGTACTTC
TRBV25-1	.	TRBJ1-2	.	CASSEGPGGVRYGYTF	TGTGCCAGCAGTGAAGGCCCGGGGGGGGTTAGGTATGGCTACACCTTC
TRBV6-5	.	TRBJ1-3	.	CATLGSGNTIYF	TGTGCCACCCTAGGCTCTGGAAATACCATATATTTT
TRBV18	.	TRBJ1-4	.	CASSRENEKLFF	TGTGCCAGCTCAAGGGAGAATGAAAAACTGTTTTTT
TRBV9	.	TRBJ1-2	.	CASSVGQGWHGYTF	TGTGCCAGCAGCGTCGGTCAGGGGTGGCATGGCTACACCTTC
TRBV12-5	TRBD2	TRBJ2-1	.	CASQMTSGGTRSYNEQFF	TGTGCTAGTCAAATGACTAGCGGGGGAACCCGCTCCTACAATGAGCAGTTCTTC
TRBV4-2	.	TRBJ2-3	few	CASSQRGNAPDTQYF	TGTGCCAGCAGCCAACGGGGGAACGCGCCAGATACGCAGTATTTT
TRBV3-1/TRBV3-2	TRBD1	TRBJ1-2	.	CASSQAERQGASYTF	TGTGCCAGCAGCCAAGCCGAACGACAGGGGGCCAGCTACACCTTC
TRBV2	.	TRBJ1-4	.	CAITLSTATNEKLFF	TGTGCCATCACCCTAAGTACCGCAACTAATGAAAAACTGTTTTTT
TRBV11-2	.	TRBJ2-6	few	CASSSDSSGANVLTF	TGTGCCAGCAGCTCCGACTCTTCTGGGGCCAACGTCCTGACTTTC
TRBV9	TRBD2	TRBJ2-1	once	CASSPQLAGSYSEQFF	TGTGCCAGCAGCCCTCAGCTAGCGGGGTCCTATAGTGAGCAGTTCTTC
TRBV6-5	.	TRBJ2-7	.	CASSYGGRGYEQYF	TGTGCCAGCAGTTACGGAGGCAGGGGCTACGAGCAGTACTTC
TRBV27	TRBD1	TRBJ1-2	.	CASSSQGQADYGYTF	TGTGCCAGCAGTTCGCAGGGACAGGCTGACTATGGCTACACCTTC
TRBV6-4	.	TRBJ2-3	.	CASRQADTQYF	TGTGCCAGCAGACAGGCGGATACGCAGTATTTT
TRBV7-8	.	TRBJ2-5	.	CASSLVGGAGQETQYF	TGTGCCAGCAGCTTAGTAGGGGGGGCAGGGCAAGAGACCCAGTACTTC
TRBV15	.	TRBJ1-1	once	CATSRVGGTRMNTEAFF	TGTGCCACCAGCAGAGTCGGGGGGACTCGAATGAACACTGAAGCTTTCTTT
TRBV12-3/TRBV12-4	.	TRBJ1-2	.	CASSFGLGYTF	TGTGCCAGCAGTTTTGGCCTCGGCTACACCTTC
TRBV4-2	TRBD2	TRBJ2-1	.	CASSPSGGLNEQFF	TGTGCCAGCAGTCCTAGCGGGGGCCTCAATGAGCAGTTCTTC
TRBV6-5	TRBD1	TRBJ1-2	once	CASFDRAGGYTF	TGTGCCAGTTTTGACAGGGCAGGAGGCTACACCTTC
TRBV6-6	.	TRBJ2-7	.	CASRRDKGYYEQYF	TGTGCCAGCAGGAGGGACAAGGGGTACTACGAGCAGTACTTC
TRBV27	.	TRBJ1-4	.	CASSLIEGNEKLFF	TGTGCCAGCAGTTTAATTGAGGGAAATGAAAAACTGTTTTTT
TRBV7-9	.	TRBJ1-2	.	CASSLGGSNGYTF	TGTGCCAGCAGCTTAGGCGGATCCAATGGCTACACCTTC
TRBV6-6	.	TRBJ2-5	.	CASSLSRVGETQYF	TGTGCCAGCAGTTTATCCAGGGTGGGAGAGACCCAGTACTTC
TRBV18	.	TRBJ1-5	.	CASSPPGHRSNQPQHF	TGTGCCAGCTCACCGCCGGGACACCGAAGCAATCAGCCCCAGCATTTT
TRBV5-1	.	TRBJ2-6	.	CASSLREVSGANVLTF	TGCGCCAGCAGCCTCAGGGAAGTCTCTGGGGCCAACGTCCTGACTTTC
TRBV7-9	.	TRBJ1-2	.	CASRSGTSNYGYTF	TGTGCCAGCAGGTCGGGAACTTCTAACTATGGCTACACCTTC
TRBV5-4	TRBD1	TRBJ1-1	.	CASSLGQGATEAFF	TGTGCCAGCAGCTTGGGACAGGGGGCCACTGAAGCTTTCTTT
TRBV5-1	.	TRBJ2-1	few	CASSLDSYEQFF	TGCGCCAGCAGCCTGGACTCCTATGAGCAGTTCTTC
TRBV6-1	.	TRBJ2-1	.	CASSEYAGGNEQFF	TGTGCCAGCAGTGAATACGCAGGGGGGAATGAGCAGTTCTTC